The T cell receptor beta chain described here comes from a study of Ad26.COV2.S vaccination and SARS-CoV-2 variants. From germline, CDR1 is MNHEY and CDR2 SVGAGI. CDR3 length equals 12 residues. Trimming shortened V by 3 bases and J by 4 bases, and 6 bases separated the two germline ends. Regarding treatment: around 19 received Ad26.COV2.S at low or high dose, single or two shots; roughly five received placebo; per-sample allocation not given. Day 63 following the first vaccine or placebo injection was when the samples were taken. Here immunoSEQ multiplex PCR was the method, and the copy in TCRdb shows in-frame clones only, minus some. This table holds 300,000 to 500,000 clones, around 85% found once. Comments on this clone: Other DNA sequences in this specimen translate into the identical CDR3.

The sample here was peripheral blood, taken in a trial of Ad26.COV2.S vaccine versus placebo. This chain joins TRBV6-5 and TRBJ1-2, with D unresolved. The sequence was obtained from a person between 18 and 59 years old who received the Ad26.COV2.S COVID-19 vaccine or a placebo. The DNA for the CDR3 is TGTGCCAGCAGTTATGGCGGCTATGGCTACACCTTC. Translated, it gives CASSYGGYGYTF.